The 31 T cell receptor beta chains reported below all come from one sample, sequenced in a study of tumor-infiltrating lymphocytes in localized non-small cell lung cancer. Data came from immunoSEQ multiplex PCR; TCRdb stores just in-frame clones and leaves some out. The table shows under 25,000 clones, with 55% to 75% occurring only once. Specimen: lung tumor tissue. Receptors originate from a human donor with non-small cell lung cancer.

V gene TRBV28 combines with J gene TRBJ2-7; 7 nucleotides agree with TRBD1. There are 14 residues in the CDR3. The ends lost 5 bases at V and 3 bases at J; junction bases unmatched: 7. Germline V gives CDR1 MDHEN, CDR2 SYDVKM. The CDR3 spells CASSPPGQLYEQYF. As DNA, the CDR3 is TGTGCCAGCAGTCCACCGGGACAGCTCTACGAGCAGTACTTC.

DNA for the CDR3: TGTGCCAGCAGCCCCTCAGCGGATTTCCAAGAGACCCAGTACTTC. It is translated as CASSPSADFQETQYF. The genes are TRBV7-6 and TRBJ2-5, with D possibly matching TRBD2 (5 bases). Trimming left V 5 bases short and J 1 base short, with 14 bases between. This CDR3 has 15 amino acids. Germline values: CDR1 SGHVS, CDR2 FNYEAQ.

This clone was picked up a small number of times. V is TRBV10-1 and J is TRBJ1-1; D is ambiguous. This CDR3 spans 13 amino acids. Germline lookup yields CDR1 WNHNN and CDR2 SYGVQD (reference sequence). V lost 0 bases and J lost 3, with 5 bases in between. The DNA of the CDR3 is TGCGCCAGCAGTGAGTCGCCAGACACTGAAGCTTTCTTT. Protein product: CASSESPDTEAFF.

The chain is built from TRBV9 and TRBJ2-7; TRBD2 might be the D (6 bases). Between the trimmed V and J ends, which lost 0 bases and 3 bases, there was a span of 13 bases. CDR1 and CDR2 from the germline V gene are SGDLS and YYNGEE. CDR3 size: 15 residues. CDR3 residues: CASSVVPGDLYEQYF. The CDR3, as DNA: TGTGCCAGCAGCGTAGTACCGGGAGATCTCTACGAGCAGTACTTC.

This chain connects TRBV25-1 to TRBJ2-2, with TRBD1 matching over 9 bases. The J segment lost 3 bases and the V segment lost 5 bases, leaving 10 bases of the junction unmatched. The CDR3 extends over 17 amino acids. In germline, CDR1 is MGHDK, CDR2 SYGVNS. The CDR3 region has the DNA TGTGCCAGCAGTCCTCGAGGGACAGGGAGGGACACCGGGGAGCTGTTTTTT. This gives the protein CASSPRGTGRDTGELFF.

The chain links TRBV30 to TRBJ1-5; D is ambiguous. Between the trimmed V and J ends, which lost 5 bases and 4 bases, there was a span of 18 bases. Germline-derived CDR1 and CDR2 are GTSNPN and SVGIG (reference sequence). The CDR3 covers 15 residues. CDR3 residues: CAWSRWPGSNQPQHF. The CDR3 bases are TGTGCCTGGTCCAGATGGCCGGGATCAAATCAGCCCCAGCATTTT.

The J gene is TRBJ1-5, the V gene TRBV27; D not certain. In germline, CDR1 is MNHEY, CDR2 SMNVEV (reference sequence). CDR3 length: 15 residues. Trimming shortened V by 2 bases and J by 6 bases, and 14 bases separated the two germline ends. This chain's CDR3 is CASSLEAPEGQPQHF. As DNA, the CDR3 is TGTGCCAGCAGTTTAGAAGCCCCGGAGGGTCAGCCCCAGCATTTT.

This clone turned up a few times. The chain recombines TRBV9 with TRBJ2-5; 7 bases align to TRBD2. The CDR3 totals 15 residues. Looked up from germline, CDR1 is SGDLS and CDR2 is YYNGEE. V lost 4 bases to trimming and J lost 3 bases; unmatched junction nucleotides: 9. In DNA, the CDR3 is TGTGCCAGCAGCCCGGGACTATCCCGGGAAGAGACCCAGTACTTC. Translation: CASSPGLSREETQYF.

This chain's CDR3 is CASKGSSGRAGPRGETQYF. The CDR3 DNA sequence: TGTGCCAGCAAGGGGTCTAGCGGGAGAGCAGGTCCCCGAGGGGAGACCCAGTACTTC. The rearrangement uses TRBV2 and TRBJ2-5; TRBD2 matches at 10 bases. The CDR3 sequence is 19 residues long. The V and J ends lost 7 bases and 5 bases, in that order; junction bases with no gene match: 22. Germline V gene sequence: CDR1 SNHLY, CDR2 FYNNEI.

V gene TRBV5-4 combines with J gene TRBJ2-1; 10 bases align to TRBD1. Germline V CDR1 and CDR2: SGHNT, YYREEE (reference sequence). With V trimmed by 4 bases and J by 2 bases, 3 bases remained unmatched. This CDR3 has 15 residues. CDR3 protein: CASSTGQGPYNEQFF. The CDR3 DNA is TGTGCCAGCAGCACGGGACAGGGGCCCTACAATGAGCAGTTCTTC.

V usage is TRBV13 and J usage is TRBJ2-1; 14 bases line up with TRBD2. From germline, CDR1 is PRHDT and CDR2 FYEKMQ (reference sequence). J was trimmed by 5 bases and V by 0 bases; bases with no gene match: 3. The CDR3 length is 17 residues. The CDR3 sequence is CASSLGGLAGVHNEQFF. The DNA for the CDR3 is TGTGCCAGCAGCTTAGGGGGACTAGCGGGAGTCCACAATGAGCAGTTCTTC.

The chain is built from TRBV7-9 and TRBJ2-1; 10 nucleotides line up with TRBD1. Germline CDR1 is SEHNR and CDR2 is FQNEAQ (reference sequence). V was clipped by 4 bases and J by 2 bases; unmatched bases: 5. This CDR3 spans 16 amino acids. As DNA, the CDR3 is TGTGCCAGCAGCTCCCGGACAGGGGGGACCTACAATGAGCAGTTCTTC. Residues: CASSSRTGGTYNEQFF. The whole variable domain, remainder taken from reference TRBV7-9 and TRBJ2-1, is DTGVSQNPRHKITKRGQNVTFRCDPISEHNRLYWYRQTLGQGPEFLTYFQNEAQLEKSRLLSDRFSAERPKGSFSTLEIQRTEQGDSAMYLCASSSRTGGTYNEQFFGPGTRLTVL.

Sample share makes this clone medium-sized. J is TRBJ1-2 and V is TRBV2; no reliable D call. The CDR3 spans 11 residues. V was clipped by 8 bases and J by 5 bases, with 9 bases between them. Germline loops: CDR1 SNHLY, CDR2 FYNNEI. Here the CDR3 DNA reads TGTGCCAGCCAAAGAGGGTATGGCTACACCTTC. Amino acid sequence: CASQRGYGYTF.

This chain links TRBV9 with TRBJ2-1; 12 bases fit TRBD2. Germline trimming cut 0 bases from V and 6 bases from J; bases unmatched to any gene: 7. CDR3 length: 17 amino acids. Per germline, CDR1 SGDLS and CDR2 YYNGEE. The CDR3 loop is CASSVGGLAGRGNEQFF. The CDR3 coding sequence is TGTGCCAGCAGCGTAGGCGGACTAGCGGGGCGAGGCAATGAGCAGTTCTTC.

This clone appeared a single time. The CDR3 sequence: CASRGRGTGGGETQYF. CDR3 bases: TGTGCCAGTAGAGGGAGGGGAACAGGGGGCGGAGAGACCCAGTACTTC. This rearrangement joins TRBV19 to TRBJ2-5; 9 bases agree with TRBD1. The CDR3 runs to 16 residues. V was pared by 6 bases and J by 4 bases, with 12 bases of the junction left unmatched. Germline V gene sequence: CDR1 LNHDA, CDR2 SQIVND (reference sequence).

The V call is TRBV15, the J call TRBJ1-1; 7 bases match TRBD1. CDR3 length equals 14 residues. The V segment lost 5 bases and the J segment 4 bases; nucleotides outside the gene matches: 7. Per the germline V gene, CDR1 is LNHNV and CDR2 is YYDKDF (reference sequence). The CDR3 DNA follows: TGTGCCACCAGCTCCCGGACAGGAAGCACTGAAGCTTTCTTT. It specifies CATSSRTGSTEAFF.

The CDR3 DNA sequence: TGTGCCAGCAGCTTTGAACAGCCGATCTCTGGGGCCAACGTCCTGACTTTC. Its translation is CASSFEQPISGANVLTF. J is TRBJ2-6 and V is TRBV5-4; no definite D call. Germline-derived CDR1 and CDR2 are SGHNT and YYREEE (reference sequence). The CDR3 totals 17 residues. V lost 2 bases and J 0 bases, leaving 12 bases between the germline ends.

This chain connects TRBV27 to TRBJ2-1; TRBD1 matches at 7 bases. This CDR3 has 12 residues. Germline lookup yields CDR1 MNHEY and CDR2 SMNVEV (reference sequence). V was clipped by 4 bases and J by 12 bases; unmatched bases: 6. The CDR3: CASSSGTEGQFF. The CDR3, as DNA: TGTGCCAGCAGTTCCGGGACAGAGGGGCAGTTCTTC.

This rearrangement joins TRBV7-3 to TRBJ2-2, with 13 bases lining up with TRBD2. This CDR3 spans 16 amino acids. The junction had 1 base not matched to a gene; V was cut back by 6 bases and J by 0 bases. Germline V CDR1 and CDR2: SGHTA, FQGTGA. This CDR3 reads CASRGTSGANTGELFF. The CDR3 nucleotides are TGTGCCAGCAGGGGGACTAGCGGGGCGAACACCGGGGAGCTGTTTTTT.

This chain connects TRBV14 to TRBJ2-5, with D maybe TRBD2 (6 bases). Looked up from germline, CDR1 is SGHDN and CDR2 is FVKESK. CDR3 length: 13 residues. The ends were cut back, 5 bases at V and 11 bases at J, with 18 bases in the middle. The chain's CDR3 is CASSAGLGREQYF. The DNA for the CDR3 is TGTGCCAGCAGCGCAGGGCTTGGACGGGAGCAGTACTTC.

This chain links TRBV28 with TRBJ2-5; TRBD1 agrees at 9 bases. The CDR3 runs to 16 residues. Germline CDR1 MDHEN, CDR2 SYDVKM. J lost 1 base, V lost 5 bases, and 8 bases had no gene match. The CDR3 bases are TGTGCCAGCAGTGCGGACAGGGGAAGGGGCCAAGAGACCCAGTACTTC. Its translation is CASSADRGRGQETQYF.

This chain joins TRBV21-1 and TRBJ2-1; the table's TRBD2 call for D was not verified on the DNA. TRBV21-1 is labeled a pseudogene. The CDR3 consists of 16 residues. The CDR3 here is CASSKTGTSGYNEQFF. CDR3 coding DNA: TGTGCCAGCAGCAAGACCGGGACTAGCGGTTACAATGAGCAGTTCTTC.

The gene calls are TRBV30 and TRBJ1-1; D not resolved. Per germline, CDR1 GTSNPN and CDR2 SVGIG (reference sequence). V lost 8 bases and J 1 base, leaving 8 bases between the germline ends. The CDR3 consists of 11 residues. DNA for the CDR3: TGTGCCGTACAACCGAACACTGAAGCTTTCTTT. Its translation: CAVQPNTEAFF.

The V and J genes are TRBV19 and TRBJ1-2, with D possibly TRBD1 on 6 matching bases. The CDR3 has 14 amino acids. Germline V CDR1 and CDR2: LNHDA, SQIVND (reference sequence). V was pared by 8 bases and J by 6 bases, with 19 bases between. CDR3 sequence: CASRSGTRPDGYTF. The CDR3 coding sequence is TGTGCCAGTCGCTCCGGGACACGGCCGGATGGCTACACCTTC. Full variable domain (rest looked up from reference TRBV19 and TRBJ1-2): DGGITQSPKYLFRKEGQNVTLSCEQNLNHDAMYWYRQDPGQGLRLIYYSQIVNDFQKGDIAEGYSVSREKKESFPLTVTSAQKNPTAFYLCASRSGTRPDGYTFGSGTRLTVV.

The chain links TRBV6-6 to TRBJ1-5; D is unclear. V was shortened by 8 bases and J by 4 bases, with 12 bases between the two germline ends. There are 13 residues in the CDR3. CDR1 MNHNY and CDR2 SVGAGI come from the germline V gene (reference sequence). The DNA for the CDR3 is TGTGCCAGCGCGGCCTGGGTGAATCAGCCCCAGCATTTT. Protein product: CASAAWVNQPQHF.

The rearrangement joins TRBV5-1 to TRBJ1-1; D not certain. Trimming removed 4 bases from V and 1 base from J, with 8 bases in between. Germline-derived CDR1 and CDR2 are SGHRS and YFSETQ. The CDR3 length is 13 residues. The CDR3 is CASSLRENTEAFF. The CDR3 DNA reads TGCGCCAGCAGCCTCCGGGAGAACACTGAAGCTTTCTTT. Full variable domain (rest looked up from reference TRBV5-1 and TRBJ1-1): KAGVTQTPRYLIKTRGQQVTLSCSPISGHRSVSWYQQTPGQGLQFLFEYFSETQRNKGNFPGRFSGRQFSNSRSEMNVSTLELGDSALYLCASSLRENTEAFFGQGTRLTVV.

The chain is built from TRBV2 and TRBJ2-6, with D perhaps TRBD1 (5 bases). The CDR3 spans 16 residues. The germline CDR1 and CDR2 sequences are SNHLY and FYNNEI. V shed 6 bases and J shed 0 bases, with 12 bases lying between them. The CDR3 bases are TGTGCCAGCAGCCCGACAGCTTTCTCTGGGGCCAACGTCCTGACTTTC. This codes for CASSPTAFSGANVLTF.

A single count supports this clone. The chain recombines TRBV5-4 with TRBJ1-2; 7 nucleotides align to TRBD1. V lost 4 bases, J lost 8 bases, and 11 bases stayed unmatched. The germline gives CDR1 SGHNT, CDR2 YYREEE (reference sequence). This CDR3 contains 14 residues. This CDR3 reads CASSEPTGYRGYTF. The DNA for the CDR3 is TGTGCCAGCAGCGAGCCGACAGGGTACAGGGGCTACACCTTC. Looking up the rest from reference TRBV5-4 and TRBJ1-2 gives the full variable domain: ETGVTQSPTHLIKTRGQQVTLRCSSQSGHNTVSWYQQALGQGPQFIFQYYREEENGRGNFPPRFSGLQFPNYSSELNVNALELDDSALYLCASSEPTGYRGYTFGSGTRLTVV.

The chain employs TRBV7-9 and TRBJ2-3, with D hard to call. Germline V gene sequence: CDR1 SEHNR, CDR2 FQNEAQ (reference sequence). CDR3 length: 15 amino acids. V was cut by 3 bases and J by 3 bases, with 13 bases left in between. CDR3 amino acids: CASSLKGSVTDTQYF. In DNA, the CDR3 is TGTGCCAGCAGCTTGAAAGGGTCCGTGACAGATACGCAGTATTTT.

The chain is built from TRBV2 and TRBJ2-2; weak D call: TRBD2 (6 bases). The germline gives CDR1 SNHLY, CDR2 FYNNEI. V was cut by 4 bases and J by 5 bases, with 14 bases left in between. This CDR3 spans 15 amino acids. The DNA for the CDR3 is TGTGCCAGCAGTGGAGGTTCGGGGAGGACCGGGGAGCTGTTTTTT. Protein sequence: CASSGGSGRTGELFF.

This clone was detected many times. The V call is TRBV28, the J call TRBJ1-5, with D unresolved. There are 15 residues in the CDR3. V lost 1 base, J lost 5 bases, and 12 bases lay in between. The germline gives CDR1 MDHEN, CDR2 SYDVKM. CDR3 region: CASSLLLGPDQPQHF. Written as DNA, the CDR3 is TGTGCCAGCAGTTTATTATTAGGGCCCGATCAGCCCCAGCATTTT.